The entry that follows covers one T cell receptor beta chain sequence. Its antigen is unknown. CDR3 length equals 14 residues. Produced via immunoSEQ multiplex PCR; TCRdb's table is partial and in-frame only. The top ten hold 3% to 4% of the sample, which has 40,000 to 60,000 clones, roughly 85% seen once. These data originate in a study of OX40 agonist ivuxolimab in advanced cancers. Study-level points and caveats: Those patients achieving a partial response at 0.1-3.0 mg/kg showed among the lowest clonal expansion.

This receptor was obtained from an adult with an advanced solid tumor such as melanoma, head and neck, liver or kidney cancer. Sequences were derived from CD4+ or CD8+ T cells sorted from blood, sampled in a trial of the OX40 agonist ivuxolimab. The chain links TRBV21-1 to TRBJ1-1. TRBV21-1 is noted as a pseudogene. The DNA of the CDR3 is TGTGCCAGCAGCGTCCAGACCCTGGACACTGAAGCTTTCTTT. Translating gives CASSVQTLDTEAFF.